What follows are 18 T cell receptor beta chains derived from one specimen sequenced in a study of T cells in Graves' hyperthyroidism and ophthalmopathy. TCR beta CDR3 regions were amplified from RNA. The TCR CDR3 was amplified in a first-round RT-PCR using the HTBI primer set. A single record per CDR3 protein comes from TCRdb applying MiXCR to the multiplex PCR reads. This sample has 300,000 to 400,000 distinct CDR3 sequences, with around 20% found just once. The sample taken for sequencing was blood. Source of these receptors: a man between 18 and 29 years old with Graves' ophthalmopathy.

Comment on this clonotype: With a much larger clone just one base away, this may be a read error. The rearrangement links TRBV3-1 to TRBJ2-1; no clear D gene. The CDR3 totals 15 residues. Germline CDR1 is LGHDT and CDR2 is YNNKEL (reference sequence). Trimming pared 4 bases from V and 2 bases from J, leaving 12 bases between. CDR3 in DNA: TGTGCCAGCAGCCGTCCCCATAGCCCCTACAATGAGCAGTTCTTC. Translated: CASSRPHSPYNEQFF.

This clonotype was counted ten times or more. The V gene is TRBV7-9, the J gene TRBJ1-2; 10 nucleotides match TRBD1. The CDR3 is made up of 15 amino acids. Trimming cost V 4 bases and J 0 bases; bases outside gene matches: 2. The germline gives CDR1 SEHNR, CDR2 FQNEAQ (reference sequence). The CDR3 sequence is CASSWDRGSNYGYTF. CDR3 DNA: TGTGCCAGCAGCTGGGACAGGGGCTCTAACTATGGCTACACCTTC.

The V call is TRBV9, the J call TRBJ1-2, with TRBD1 matching 8 bases. The CDR3 is made up of 14 amino acids. Germline V gene sequence: CDR1 SGDLS, CDR2 YYNGEE. V lost 3 bases to trimming and J lost 3 bases; unmatched junction nucleotides: 4. The CDR3 spells CASSAGTGDYGYTF. The DNA for the CDR3 is TGTGCCAGCAGCGCCGGGACAGGAGACTATGGCTACACCTTC.

This rearrangement joins TRBV18 to TRBJ1-2, with 7 bases matching TRBD1. CDR3 length equals 15 residues. Germline V gene data show CDR1 as KGHSH and CDR2 as LQKENI. V shed 5 bases, J shed 3 bases, and the junction held 9 bases outside the gene matches. For the CDR3, the DNA is TGTGCCAGCTCAACTTACAGGGGAGGAGACTATGGCTACACCTTC. Protein product: CASSTYRGGDYGYTF.

The chain employs TRBV3-1 and TRBJ2-2, with TRBD2 as a possible D gene (7 bases). The CDR3 contains 16 residues. In germline, CDR1 is LGHDT, CDR2 YNNKEL (reference sequence). V dropped 0 bases and J dropped 4 bases, with 12 bases sitting between them. DNA of the CDR3: TGTGCCAGCAGCCAAGAGGGGGGGCGCGGCACCGGGGAGCTGTTTTTT. It yields the protein CASSQEGGRGTGELFF.

This chain joins TRBV5-1 and TRBJ2-2, with D possibly matching TRBD1 (5 bases). CDR1 is SGHRS, CDR2 YFSETQ, per germline. The V end was cut by 4 bases, the J end by 0 bases, with 10 bases between. The CDR3 sequence is 15 residues long. The CDR3 nucleotides are TGCGCCAGCAGCATCGGACACACGAACACCGGGGAGCTGTTTTTT. This codes for CASSIGHTNTGELFF.

This chain links TRBV5-5 with TRBJ2-7; D is possibly TRBD1 (6 bases). The germline gives CDR1 SGHKS, CDR2 YYEKEE (reference sequence). The ends were cut back, 6 bases at V and 0 bases at J, with 22 bases in the middle. CDR3 length: 17 residues. The CDR3 region has the DNA TGTGCCAGCACCATGACCGTAAGACAGGCCCACTCCTACGAGCAGTACTTC. Translation: CASTMTVRQAHSYEQYF.

The gene calls are TRBV24-1 and TRBJ2-1; 15 positions match TRBD2. The CDR3 totals 16 residues. The junction had 5 bases not matched to a gene; V was cut back by 3 bases and J by 9 bases. The germline V gene encodes CDR1 KGHDR and CDR2 SFDVKD. CDR3 DNA: TGTGCCACCAGTGATGGGACTAGCGGGGGGCGGGGTGAGCAGTTCTTC. Its translation is CATSDGTSGGRGEQFF.

This clonotype showed up many times. The V call is TRBV18, the J call TRBJ2-3; D unclear. CDR1 is KGHSH, CDR2 LQKENI, per germline. V lost 0 bases and J lost 4, with 14 bases in between. This CDR3 region has 16 residues. CDR3 coding DNA: TGTGCCAGCTCACCACCGCCCAGGAGTGGGGCAGATACGCAGTATTTT. Its translation is CASSPPPRSGADTQYF.

This clonotype came up a few times. Since a much larger clone is just one base distant, this may be a read error. The rearrangement uses TRBV7-3 and TRBJ1-1; D is perhaps TRBD1 (5 bases). The CDR3 runs to 13 residues. The V gene's germline CDR1 is SGHTA and CDR2 FQGTGA. The ends were cut back, 5 bases at V and 1 base at J, with 8 bases in the middle. This CDR3 is CASSRQSNTEAFF. DNA for the CDR3: TGTGCCAGCAGCAGACAGTCGAACACTGAAGCTTTCTTT.

This clonotype was picked up many times. This CDR3 is CASSPGTADYGYTF. DNA of the CDR3: TGCGCCAGCAGCCCCGGGACAGCTGACTATGGCTACACCTTC. V usage is TRBV5-1 and J usage is TRBJ1-2, with 7 positions matching TRBD1. Per the germline V gene, CDR1 is SGHRS and CDR2 is YFSETQ. The length of the CDR3 is 14 residues. Trimming cost V 4 bases and J 3 bases; bases outside gene matches: 6.

This clonotype occurred many times. The chain uses TRBV5-1 and TRBJ1-2; the D gene is possibly TRBD1 (5 bases). CDR1 is SGHRS and CDR2 is YFSETQ in the germline V gene. The CDR3 spans 16 residues. V was shortened by 5 bases and J by 10 bases, with 27 bases between the two germline ends. The CDR3, as DNA: TGCGCCAGCAGGGACCAACCGACGGAGACAGATGATAACTACACCTTC. Translated: CASRDQPTETDDNYTF.

Remarks on this clonotype: This may be a read error, as it is one base from a much larger clone. This chain links TRBV29-1 with TRBJ1-1; 10 nucleotides align to TRBD1. Germline V gene data show CDR1 as SQVTM and CDR2 as ANQGSEA. This CDR3 has 13 residues. V lost 6 bases, J lost 6 bases, and 7 bases stayed unmatched. DNA for the CDR3: TGCAGCGTCGGGACAGGGGTAATCGCTGAAGCTTTCTTT. Translation gives CSVGTGVIAEAFF.

The table lists this clonotype with many counts. This chain joins TRBV11-2 and TRBJ2-5; D not resolved. The CDR3 has 11 residues. With 5 bases removed from V and 4 bases from J, the gap between germline ends came to 5 bases. Looked up from germline, CDR1 is SGHAT and CDR2 is FQNNGV. This CDR3 reads CASSAAETQYF. CDR3 DNA sequence: TGTGCCAGCAGCGCCGCAGAGACCCAGTACTTC.

This clonotype was counted ten times or more. The rearrangement links TRBV7-9 to TRBJ1-4, with D perhaps TRBD1 (5 bases). Germline V gene sequence: CDR1 SEHNR, CDR2 FQNEAQ (reference sequence). With 6 bases removed from V and 7 bases from J, the gap between germline ends came to 18 bases. The CDR3 sequence is 15 residues long. CDR3 in amino acids: CASRSARDATEKLFF. The CDR3 DNA reads as TGTGCCAGCAGATCCGCACGGGACGCTACTGAAAAACTGTTTTTT.

This clonotype has just a few counts. The CDR3 nucleotides are TGTGCCAGCAGTCCCCGGGGGATGCGGGCTTTCTTT. Translated, it gives CASSPRGMRAFF. The chain recombines TRBV27 with TRBJ1-1; a possible D gene is TRBD1 (5 bases). The V and J ends lost 5 bases and 11 bases respectively, with 15 bases between them. The CDR3 extends over 12 amino acids. Germline lookup yields CDR1 MNHEY and CDR2 SMNVEV (reference sequence).

This rearrangement joins TRBV6-4 to TRBJ1-1; D might be TRBD1 (5 bases). Between the trimmed V and J ends, which lost 5 bases and 4 bases, there was a span of 14 bases. The CDR3 loop spans 14 amino acids. Per germline, CDR1 MRHNA and CDR2 SNTAGT. DNA for the CDR3: TGTGCCAGCAGTTACCCCGGGACCCCCACTGAAGCTTTCTTT. Translation gives CASSYPGTPTEAFF.

The chain uses TRBV5-1 and TRBJ1-3; a possible D gene is TRBD1 (5 bases). V was pared by 4 bases and J by 0 bases, with 14 bases between. The CDR3 sequence is 16 residues long. Germline values: CDR1 SGHRS, CDR2 YFSETQ. DNA of the CDR3: TGCGCCAGCAGCACTGCAGGGAGCCTCTCTGGAAACACCATATATTTT. Translated: CASSTAGSLSGNTIYF.